This T cell receptor (beta chain) was identified during a study of T cell repertoires in cytomegalovirus infection. TCRdb reanalysed the reads using MiXCR and keeps one entry per CDR3 protein. The table has approximately 500,000 distinct CDR3 sequences, 30% to 40% seen once; the top ten hold about a sixth. The V gene's germline CDR1 is MNHNS and CDR2 SASEGT. The V end was cut by 7 bases, the J end by 0 bases, with 16 bases between. The length of the CDR3 is 16 residues. General study findings and limits: What dominated the ex vivo response were HLA-C-restricted CMV-specific TCR beta clonotypes.

There are a few counts of this clonotype. Its antigen is still unknown. The chain employs TRBV6-1 and TRBJ2-1; D might be TRBD2 (6 bases). The sequencing used cultured PBMCs, collected from culture after CMV antigen stimulation. The source of this sequence is a human donor in good health (CMV status not recorded). Some clones in this sample may be carry-over from other donors' samples. This chain's CDR3 is CASISLRGPSYNEQFF. The CDR3 DNA reads as TGTGCCAGCATCAGCTTGCGGGGTCCCTCCTACAATGAGCAGTTCTTC.